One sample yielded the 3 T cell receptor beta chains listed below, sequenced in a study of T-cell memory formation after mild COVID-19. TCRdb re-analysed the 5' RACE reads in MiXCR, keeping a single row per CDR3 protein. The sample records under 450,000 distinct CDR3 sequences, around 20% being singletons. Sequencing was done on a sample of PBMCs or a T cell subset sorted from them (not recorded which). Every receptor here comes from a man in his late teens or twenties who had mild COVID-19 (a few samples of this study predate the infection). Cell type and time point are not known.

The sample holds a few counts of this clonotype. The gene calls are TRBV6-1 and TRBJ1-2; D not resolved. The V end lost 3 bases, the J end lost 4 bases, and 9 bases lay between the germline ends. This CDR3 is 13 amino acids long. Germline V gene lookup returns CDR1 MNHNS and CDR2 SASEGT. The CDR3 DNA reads TGTGCCAGCAGTGATACCGAGTTCTATGGCTACACCTTC. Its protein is CASSDTEFYGYTF.

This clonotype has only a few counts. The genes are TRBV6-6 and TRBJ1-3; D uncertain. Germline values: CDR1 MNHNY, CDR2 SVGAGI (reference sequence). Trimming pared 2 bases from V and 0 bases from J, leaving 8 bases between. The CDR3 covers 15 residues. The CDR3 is CASSYEVYSGNTIYF. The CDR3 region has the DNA TGTGCCAGCAGTTACGAGGTTTACTCTGGAAACACCATATATTTT.

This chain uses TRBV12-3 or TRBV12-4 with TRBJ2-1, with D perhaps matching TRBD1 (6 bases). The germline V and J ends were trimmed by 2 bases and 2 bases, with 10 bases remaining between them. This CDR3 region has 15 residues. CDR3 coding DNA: TGTGCCAGCAGTTTAATGGGGGCTACCTACAATGAGCAGTTCTTC. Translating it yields CASSLMGATYNEQFF.